Listed here is a single T cell receptor beta chain. The data originate from a study of cytomegalovirus exposure and HLA in healthy donors. The CDR3 is 14 residues long. Germline V gene sequence: CDR1 SGHNT, CDR2 YYREEE (reference sequence). V dropped 5 bases and J dropped 1; count of bases not matched to a gene: 4. Amplification used 60 Vbeta primers and 13 Jbeta primers. The method was immunoSEQ multiplex PCR; TCRdb's version includes in-frame clones alone and lacks a portion of them. The repertoire consists of approximately 140,000 clones, with approximately 70% occurring once and the leading ten covering 13% to 15%.

The sequence came from a human donor in good health. V gene TRBV5-4 combines with J gene TRBJ2-7; the match to TRBD1 covers 9 bases. Sequencing used PBMCs. The CDR3 protein is CASRSDRGSYEQYF. CDR3 nucleotides: TGTGCCAGCAGGTCGGACAGGGGTTCCTACGAGCAGTACTTC.